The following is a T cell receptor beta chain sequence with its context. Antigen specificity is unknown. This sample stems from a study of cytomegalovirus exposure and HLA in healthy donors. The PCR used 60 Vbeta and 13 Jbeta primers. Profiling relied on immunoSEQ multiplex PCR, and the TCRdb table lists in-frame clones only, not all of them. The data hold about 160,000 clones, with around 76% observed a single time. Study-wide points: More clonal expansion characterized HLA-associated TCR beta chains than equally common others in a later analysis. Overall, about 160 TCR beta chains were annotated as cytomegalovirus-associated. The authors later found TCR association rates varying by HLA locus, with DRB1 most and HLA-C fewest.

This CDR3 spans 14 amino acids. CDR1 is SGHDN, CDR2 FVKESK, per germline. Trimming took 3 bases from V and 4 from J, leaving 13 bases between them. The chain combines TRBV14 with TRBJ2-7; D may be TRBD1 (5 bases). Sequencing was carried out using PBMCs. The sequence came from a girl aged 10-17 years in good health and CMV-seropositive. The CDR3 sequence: CASSQSDRDYEQYF. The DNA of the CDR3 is TGTGCCAGCAGCCAGTCTGACAGAGATTACGAGCAGTACTTC. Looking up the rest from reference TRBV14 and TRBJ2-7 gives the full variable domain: EAGVTQFPSHSVIEKGQTVTLRCDPISGHDNLYWYRRVMGKEIKFLLHFVKESKQDESGMPNNRFLAERTGGTYSTLKVQPAELEDSGVYFCASSQSDRDYEQYFGPGTRLTVT.